The sequence of this T cell receptor (beta chain) was determined in a study of blood T cell repertoires in COVID-19. The overall study: Sources were T cells, B-cell-depleted T cells, or PBMCs; the material itself was cDNA or gDNA.

Recruitment covered about two dozen US areas and drew participants whose ages spanned roughly 18 to 100 years. Two consecutive negative NP/OP PCR tests, clearance, or resolved symptoms defined Cohort 3 recovery. Assay used: immunoSEQ multiplex PCR; TCRdb lists only in-frame clones, some missing. The sample lists some 320,000 clones; about nine tenths were seen once. From germline, CDR1 is MNHEY and CDR2 SVGAGI. V lost 2 bases and J lost 1; bases outside the gene matches: 6. This CDR3 comprises 16 residues. The chain has TRBV6-5 and TRBJ2-3, with TRBD2 matching 7 bases. Source material: PBMCs or T cells enriched from blood (not recorded which). The receptor's source is a man in his fifties or sixties who had recovered from COVID-19. As DNA, the CDR3 is TGTGCCAGCAGTTACGGGCGAGCGGGACGCACAGATACGCAGTATTTT. Its protein product is CASSYGRAGRTDTQYF.